The 8 T cell receptor beta chains presented below share a single source sample, sequenced in a study of T-cell memory formation after mild COVID-19. A single record per CDR3 protein comes from TCRdb applying MiXCR to the 5' RACE reads. The top ten clones hold around 9% of a sample with approximately 400,000 distinct CDR3 sequences, 24% of them seen once. Sequenced sample: PBMCs or a T cell subset sorted from them (not recorded which). The receptors come from an adult woman who had mild COVID-19 (a few samples of this study predate the infection). Cell type and time point are not known.

This clonotype was recorded a few times. The J gene is TRBJ2-3, the V gene TRBV12-3 or TRBV12-4; D possibly corresponds to TRBD1 (5 bases). CDR3 size: 15 residues. Trimming took off 7 bases at V and 2 bases at J, with 16 bases between the two ends. The CDR3 protein is CASTEDNTATDTQYF. For the CDR3, the DNA is TGTGCCAGCACCGAGGACAATACGGCCACAGATACGCAGTATTTT.

In this sample, this clonotype turned up a few times. J is TRBJ1-2 and V is TRBV11-2; D gene unclear. CDR3 length: 13 residues. V was clipped by 6 bases and J by 7 bases, with 15 bases between them. Germline lookup yields CDR1 SGHAT and CDR2 FQNNGV. The CDR3 protein is CASSRQTGVGYTF. For the CDR3, the DNA is TGTGCCAGCAGTCGTCAAACGGGAGTTGGCTACACCTTC.

This clonotype was picked up a small number of times. V is TRBV9 and J is TRBJ2-3; the D is unclear. V was pared by 3 bases and J by 6 bases, with 11 bases between. CDR1 is SGDLS and CDR2 is YYNGEE in the germline V gene. This CDR3 has 13 amino acids. This CDR3 reads CASSADVEDTQYF. In DNA, the CDR3 is TGTGCCAGCAGCGCGGACGTTGAGGATACGCAGTATTTT.

The table lists this clonotype with a few counts. The V call is TRBV2, the J call TRBJ2-7, with D maybe TRBD1 (5 bases). The CDR3 has 14 residues. Deletions cut 6 bases from V and 0 bases from J, with 12 bases between. CDR1 SNHLY and CDR2 FYNNEI come from the germline V gene. The CDR3 DNA reads TGTGCCAGCAGCGACAGAGCCTTCTCCTACGAGCAGTACTTC. The encoded protein is CASSDRAFSYEQYF.

This chain links TRBV30 with TRBJ2-7; no clear D. The CDR3 is 15 residues long. With 0 bases removed from V and 0 bases from J, the gap between germline ends came to 12 bases. CDR1 and CDR2 (germline): GTSNPN, SVGIG (reference sequence). The CDR3 DNA reads as TGTGCCTGGAGTGTACGGAGTCAAAGCTCCTACGAGCAGTACTTC. Its protein product is CAWSVRSQSSYEQYF.

The CDR3 region is CASSQEGNTEAFF. DNA of the CDR3: TGTGCCAGCAGCCAAGAGGGAAACACTGAAGCTTTCTTT. The chain uses TRBV3-1 and TRBJ1-1, with no clear D. Germline V gives CDR1 LGHDT, CDR2 YNNKEL (reference sequence). There are 13 residues in the CDR3. V lost 0 bases and J 2 bases, leaving 4 bases between the germline ends.

The V call is TRBV6-5, the J call TRBJ2-7, with TRBD2 identical over 8 bases. Germline V gene lookup returns CDR1 MNHEY and CDR2 SVGAGI. The V segment lost 0 bases and the J segment 3 bases; nucleotides outside the gene matches: 4. The CDR3 runs 15 residues. CDR3 bases: TGTGCCAGCAGTTACTCGCGGGGGGCCCACTACGAGCAGTACTTC. It specifies CASSYSRGAHYEQYF.

There are a few counts of this clonotype. The chain combines TRBV12-3 or TRBV12-4 with TRBJ2-2, with 9 bases that match TRBD2. V lost 6 bases and J lost 4; bases outside the gene matches: 12. The CDR3 is 17 amino acids. CDR3 sequence (DNA): TGTGCCAGCAGATCCACCTGGCGGGAGGGTATCACCGGGGAGCTGTTTTTT. Its translation: CASRSTWREGITGELFF.